The next 7 T cell receptor beta chains were all read from a single sample in a study of T-cell reconstitution after alpha-beta-depleted transplantation in children. Using unique molecular identifiers, the investigators prepared the TCRbeta library. Each CDR3 protein is one row after TCRdb ran MiXCR on the PCR reads. This table has under 9,500 distinct CDR3 sequences, over 11% appearing once. The specimen comprised PBMCs, mostly from graft donor cells, sampled 60 days after TCRalphabeta/CD19-depleted stem cell transplant. These receptors were collected from a male patient between 10 and 17 years old who had a stem cell transplant for acute lymphoblastic leukemia, so the T cells may come from the graft donor.

This clonotype was picked up many times. The genes are TRBV29-1 and TRBJ2-4; 11 positions match TRBD2. The ends lost 7 bases at V and 11 bases at J; junction bases unmatched: 16. Germline CDR1 reads SQVTM; CDR2 reads ANQGSEA. CDR3 length: 15 amino acids. The CDR3 protein is CSAQGHTSGRAVQYF. CDR3 DNA sequence: TGCAGCGCCCAAGGACATACTAGCGGGAGAGCCGTTCAGTACTTC.

This clonotype is categorized as medium-sized. V gene TRBV25-1 combines with J gene TRBJ1-2; 7 bases align to TRBD1. This CDR3 is built from 11 residues. CDR1 and CDR2 from the germline V gene are MGHDK and SYGVNS. With V trimmed by 7 bases and J by 8 bases, 4 bases remained unmatched. The CDR3 sequence is CASTSGGGYTF. As DNA, the CDR3 is TGTGCCAGCACTTCAGGGGGGGGCTACACCTTC.

This clonotype was seen many times. V usage is TRBV29-1 and J usage is TRBJ1-5, with TRBD1 matching 8 bases. CDR1 and CDR2 (germline): SQVTM, ANQGSEA. The length of the CDR3 is 13 residues. With V trimmed by 4 bases and J by 6 bases, 5 bases remained unmatched. In DNA, the CDR3 is TGCAGCGTTGGGACAGGGTTTGGTCAGCCCCAGCATTTT. It codes for CSVGTGFGQPQHF.

The rearrangement uses TRBV20-1 and TRBJ2-3, with 10 nucleotides matching TRBD2. Germline values: CDR1 DFQATT, CDR2 SNEGSKA (reference sequence). The CDR3 runs to 15 residues. After removal of 3 bases from V and 2 bases from J, the junction contained 5 bases not matched to a gene. The CDR3 sequence is CSARAGLADTDTQYF. CDR3 nucleotides: TGCAGTGCTAGGGCCGGACTAGCGGACACAGATACGCAGTATTTT.

The V and J genes are TRBV2 and TRBJ2-2, with 7 bases matching TRBD1. The germline gives CDR1 SNHLY, CDR2 FYNNEI. With V trimmed by 8 bases and J by 1 base, 10 bases remained unmatched. This CDR3 is built from 16 residues. CDR3 nucleotide sequence: TGTGCCAGCTGGGAAATCGGGACAGAGAACACCGGGGAGCTGTTTTTT. Residues: CASWEIGTENTGELFF.

This clonotype was seen ten or more times. The J gene is TRBJ2-3, the V gene TRBV25-1; unclear D gene. V was cut by 6 bases and J by 0 bases, with 7 bases left in between. The CDR3 is 13 residues long. Germline CDR1 reads MGHDK; CDR2 reads SYGVNS. CDR3 in DNA: TGTGCCAGCAGATTACATAGCACAGATACGCAGTATTTT. Translated: CASRLHSTDTQYF.

This clonotype occurred many times. The chain is built from TRBV12-3 or TRBV12-4 and TRBJ2-1; D is undetermined. This CDR3 region has 11 residues. V was shortened by 3 bases and J by 7 bases, with 4 bases between the two germline ends. The chain's CDR3 is CASSFGNEQFF. CDR3 coding DNA: TGTGCCAGCAGTTTTGGTAATGAGCAGTTCTTC.